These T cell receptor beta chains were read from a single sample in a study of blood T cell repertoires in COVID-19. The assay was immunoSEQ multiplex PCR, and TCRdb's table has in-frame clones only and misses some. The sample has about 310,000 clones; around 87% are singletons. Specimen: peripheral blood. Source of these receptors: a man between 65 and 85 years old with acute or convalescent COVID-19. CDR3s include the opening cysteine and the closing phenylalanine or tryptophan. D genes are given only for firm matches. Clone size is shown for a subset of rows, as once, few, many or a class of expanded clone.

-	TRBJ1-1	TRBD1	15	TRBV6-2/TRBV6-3	CASSPRGQGNTEAFF	TGTGCCAGCAGTCCCCGCGGACAGGGGAACACTGAAGCTTTCTTT
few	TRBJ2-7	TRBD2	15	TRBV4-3	CASSPSSGSDYEQYF	TGCGCCAGCAGCCCGAGTAGCGGGAGCGACTACGAGCAGTACTTC
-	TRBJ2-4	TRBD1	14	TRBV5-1	CASSPGQGWYIQYF	TGCGCCAGCAGCCCAGGACAGGGGTGGTACATTCAGTACTTC
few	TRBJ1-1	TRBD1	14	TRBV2	CASSVDRANTEAFF	TGTGCCAGCAGTGTAGACAGGGCGAACACTGAAGCTTTCTTT
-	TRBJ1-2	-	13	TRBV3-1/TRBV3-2	CASTVGGYGGYTF	TGTGCCAGCACCGTAGGCGGATACGGCGGCTACACCTTC
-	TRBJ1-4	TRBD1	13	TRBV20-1	CSASEQGDEKLFF	TGCAGTGCTAGTGAGCAGGGGGATGAAAAACTGTTTTTT
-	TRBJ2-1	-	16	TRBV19	CASSELQGWRDNEQFF	TGTGCCAGTAGCGAACTCCAGGGATGGCGAGACAATGAGCAGTTCTTC
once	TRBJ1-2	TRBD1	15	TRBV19	CASSSPGQGDYGYTF	TGTGCCAGTAGTAGTCCGGGACAGGGTGACTATGGCTACACCTTC
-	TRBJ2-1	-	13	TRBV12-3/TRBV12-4	CASSTTSGLEQFF	TGTGCCAGCAGTACGACAAGCGGCCTGGAGCAGTTCTTC
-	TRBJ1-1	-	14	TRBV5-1	CASSLVSGNTEAFF	TGCGCCAGCAGCTTGGTTTCAGGGAACACTGAAGCTTTCTTT
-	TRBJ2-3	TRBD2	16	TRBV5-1	CASSFGWKRESDTQYF	TGCGCCAGCAGCTTTGGGTGGAAGCGGGAGTCAGATACGCAGTATTTT
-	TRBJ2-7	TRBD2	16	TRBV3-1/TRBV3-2	CASSQDLAGGLREQYF	TGTGCCAGCAGCCAAGATCTGGCGGGAGGACTCCGAGAGCAGTACTTC
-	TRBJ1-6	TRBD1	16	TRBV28	CASSGGRQGGFSPLHF	TGTGCCAGCAGTGGCGGACGACAGGGGGGCTTCTCACCCCTCCACTTT
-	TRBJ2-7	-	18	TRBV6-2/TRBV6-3	CASSYPAGSGKTSYEQYF	TGTGCCAGCAGTTACCCGGCGGGGTCGGGTAAGACCTCCTACGAGCAGTACTTC
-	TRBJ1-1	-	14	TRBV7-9	CASSPLDRNTEAFF	TGTGCCAGCAGCCCATTAGACAGGAACACTGAAGCTTTCTTT
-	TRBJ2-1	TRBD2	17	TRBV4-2	CASSQVKASGAYNEQFF	TGTGCCAGCAGCCAAGTGAAAGCCAGCGGGGCCTACAATGAGCAGTTCTTC
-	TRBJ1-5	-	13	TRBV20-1	CSASVSRYQPQHF	TGCAGTGCTAGTGTCAGTCGTTATCAGCCCCAGCATTTT
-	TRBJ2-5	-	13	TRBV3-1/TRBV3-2	CASGDRYQETQYF	TGTGCCAGCGGAGACAGGTACCAAGAGACCCAGTACTTC
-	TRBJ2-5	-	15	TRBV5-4	CASSPEDSGRETQYF	TGTGCCAGCAGCCCGGAGGACAGTGGACGAGAGACCCAGTACTTC
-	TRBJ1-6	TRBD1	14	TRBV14	CASFTDRVHSPLHF	TGTGCCAGCTTTACCGACAGGGTTCATTCACCCCTCCACTTT
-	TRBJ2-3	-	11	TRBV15	CATQATDTQYF	TGTGCCACCCAGGCCACAGATACGCAGTATTTT
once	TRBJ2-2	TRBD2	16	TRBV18	CASSPPELAGPGELFF	TGTGCCAGCTCACCTCCGGAACTAGCGGGGCCCGGGGAGCTGTTTTTT
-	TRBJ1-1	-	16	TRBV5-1	CASSLGGRQYNTEAFF	TGCGCCAGCAGCTTGGGGGGAAGACAGTATAACACTGAAGCTTTCTTT
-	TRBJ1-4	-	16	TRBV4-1	CASSQNPGQPNEKLFF	TGCGCCAGCAGCCAAAACCCGGGACAACCGAATGAAAAACTGTTTTTT
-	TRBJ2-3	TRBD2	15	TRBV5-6	CASSPRLAGADTQYF	TGTGCCAGCAGCCCCCGACTAGCGGGTGCAGATACGCAGTATTTT
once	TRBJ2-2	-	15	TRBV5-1	CASSLVSGDTGELFF	TGCGCCAGCAGCTTGGTATCAGGGGACACCGGGGAGCTGTTTTTT
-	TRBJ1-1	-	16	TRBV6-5	CASSYLGGRLNTEAFF	TGTGCCAGCAGTTACCTGGGGGGTCGATTGAACACTGAAGCTTTCTTT
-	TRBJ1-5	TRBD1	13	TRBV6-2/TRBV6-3	CASSEAGGQPQHF	TGTGCCAGCAGCGAGGCAGGGGGTCAGCCCCAGCATTTT